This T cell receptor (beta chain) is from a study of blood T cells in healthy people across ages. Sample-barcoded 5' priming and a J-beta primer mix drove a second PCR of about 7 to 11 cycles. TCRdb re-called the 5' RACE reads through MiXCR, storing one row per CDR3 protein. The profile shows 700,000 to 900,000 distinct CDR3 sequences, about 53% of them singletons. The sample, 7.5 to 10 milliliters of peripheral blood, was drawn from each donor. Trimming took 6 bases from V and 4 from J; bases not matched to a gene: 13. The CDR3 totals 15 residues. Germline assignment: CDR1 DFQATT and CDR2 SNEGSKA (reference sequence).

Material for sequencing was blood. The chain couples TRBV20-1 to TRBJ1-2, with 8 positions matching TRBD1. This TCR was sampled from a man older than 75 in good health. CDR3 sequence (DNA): TGCAGTGCCCGGACGGACAGGGCGAATATCTATGGCTACACCTTC. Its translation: CSARTDRANIYGYTF.